A single sample is the source of the 30 T cell receptor beta chains below, sequenced in a study of blood T cell repertoires in COVID-19. Clones were read by immunoSEQ multiplex PCR, and TCRdb kept only the in-frame ones, dropping some. The table has hundreds of thousands of clones, around 90% seen once. Sequencing was performed on PBMCs or T cells enriched from blood (not recorded which). These receptors all stem from a woman between 18 and 29 years old with acute COVID-19.

The J gene is TRBJ2-5, the V gene TRBV12-5; 12 nucleotides agree with TRBD1. V was pared by 0 bases and J by 4 bases, with 6 bases of the junction left unmatched. The length of the CDR3 is 17 residues. CDR1 is LGHNT, CDR2 FRNRAP, per germline. Here the CDR3 reads CASGLVLGDRGRETQYF. In nucleotides, the CDR3 is TGTGCTAGTGGTTTGGTACTTGGGGACAGGGGGCGAGAGACCCAGTACTTC.

The chain has TRBV11-3 and TRBJ1-2, with D perhaps TRBD1 (6 bases). The CDR3 is made up of 15 amino acids. V lost 1 base and J lost 5, with 14 bases in between. CDR1 and CDR2 (germline): SGHNT, YENEEA. The CDR3 is CASSLVGGARYGYTF. CDR3 nucleotides: TGTGCCAGCAGCTTAGTAGGGGGGGCGCGATATGGCTACACCTTC.

This clone occurred once. The chain couples TRBV14 to TRBJ2-3; 11 bases are shared with TRBD2. V dropped 4 bases and J dropped 9; count of bases not matched to a gene: 3. The germline gives CDR1 SGHDN, CDR2 FVKESK. This CDR3 has 13 residues. The chain's CDR3 is CASSPRLAGTQYF. CDR3 DNA: TGTGCCAGCAGCCCCCGACTAGCGGGAACGCAGTATTTT.

The V call is TRBV28, the J call TRBJ1-5; the match to TRBD1 covers 7 bases. J was trimmed by 7 bases and V by 6 bases; bases with no gene match: 6. The CDR3 covers 13 residues. Looked up from germline, CDR1 is MDHEN and CDR2 is SYDVKM. CDR3 nucleotide sequence: TGTGCCAGCAGATTACAGGGGACGCAGCCCCAGCATTTT. This gives the protein CASRLQGTQPQHF.

This clone was seen a single time. The chain couples TRBV28 to TRBJ2-1; D is perhaps TRBD1 (5 bases). Trimming removed 6 bases from V and 4 bases from J, with 22 bases in between. This CDR3 comprises 17 residues. Per the germline V gene, CDR1 is MDHEN and CDR2 is SYDVKM. CDR3: CASSYTQQAPAYNEQFF. The CDR3 DNA reads as TGTGCCAGCAGCTACACTCAACAGGCCCCTGCGTACAATGAGCAGTTCTTC.

V is TRBV24-1 and J is TRBJ1-2, with D maybe TRBD1 (5 bases). The CDR3 is 14 amino acids. Germline CDR1 KGHDR, CDR2 SFDVKD. V gave up 3 bases and J gave up 3 bases, with 10 bases separating them. CDR3 coding DNA: TGTGCCACCAGTGATGGGGTACAGGACTATGGCTACACCTTC. The encoded protein is CATSDGVQDYGYTF.

The rearrangement uses TRBV12-5 and TRBJ2-1; 7 bases agree with TRBD1. Per the germline V gene, CDR1 is LGHNT and CDR2 is FRNRAP. This CDR3 comprises 13 residues. V shed 9 bases and J 7 bases; nucleotides not matched to a gene: 9. CDR3 loop: CASGPGQTNEQFF. DNA for the CDR3: TGTGCTAGCGGACCGGGACAGACAAATGAGCAGTTCTTC.

V and J are TRBV6-5 and TRBJ1-1, with D unresolved. Per germline, CDR1 MNHEY and CDR2 SVGAGI. V shed 4 bases and J shed 10 bases, with 16 bases lying between them. The CDR3 spans 13 residues. The CDR3, as DNA: TGTGCCAGCAGTTTAGAGTCTTATGATGGAGCTTTCTTT. Its translation is CASSLESYDGAFF.

This chain connects TRBV28 to TRBJ1-2, with 9 nucleotides matching TRBD1. CDR3 size: 14 residues. Looked up from germline, CDR1 is MDHEN and CDR2 is SYDVKM. The V segment lost 2 bases and the J segment 6 bases; nucleotides outside the gene matches: 4. The CDR3 sequence: CASSLGTGMDGYTF. CDR3 nucleotides: TGTGCCAGCAGTTTAGGGACAGGGATGGATGGCTACACCTTC.

This chain links TRBV27 with TRBJ1-2; 7 bases are shared with TRBD1. The J segment lost 4 bases and the V segment lost 2 bases, leaving 7 bases of the junction unmatched. Germline V gives CDR1 MNHEY, CDR2 SMNVEV (reference sequence). This CDR3 comprises 15 residues. The CDR3 nucleotides are TGTGCCAGCAGTTTAGAGAGACAGGGCTCCTATGGCTACACCTTC. It codes for CASSLERQGSYGYTF.

The chain uses TRBV18 and TRBJ2-3, with a tentative D call TRBD1 (5 bases). The CDR3 consists of 15 residues. Germline loops: CDR1 KGHSH, CDR2 LQKENI. Trimming cost V 2 bases and J 2 bases, with 11 bases left between them. This CDR3 is CASSPSDRVTDTQYF. The CDR3 DNA is TGTGCCAGCTCACCAAGCGACAGAGTCACAGATACGCAGTATTTT. The full variable domain, in which reference TRBV18 and TRBJ2-3 provide the parts outside the CDR3, is NAGVMQNPRHLVRRRGQEARLRCSPMKGHSHVYWYRQLPEEGLKFMVYLQKENIIDESGMPKERFSAEFPKEGPSILRIQQVVRGDSAAYFCASSPSDRVTDTQYFGPGTRLTVL.

This clone appeared a few times. The chain recombines TRBV19 with TRBJ1-2; 7 bases are a match to TRBD1. Germline values: CDR1 LNHDA, CDR2 SQIVND (reference sequence). This CDR3 is 15 amino acids long. The J segment lost 0 bases and the V segment lost 7 bases, leaving 8 bases of the junction unmatched. CDR3 bases: TGTGCCAGTACCCAAGCCGGGACAGCTAACTATGGCTACACCTTC. It yields the protein CASTQAGTANYGYTF.

The CDR3, as DNA: TGTGCCAGCAGTCAACAGGGCTACGAGCAGTACTTC. This codes for CASSQQGYEQYF. This chain uses TRBV6-5 with TRBJ2-7, with a tentative D call TRBD1 (6 bases). Germline CDR1 MNHEY, CDR2 SVGAGI. The V end was cut by 5 bases, the J end by 3 bases, with 8 bases between. The CDR3 covers 12 residues.

V and J are TRBV28 and TRBJ1-5, with D tentatively TRBD1 (6 bases). CDR1 and CDR2 from the germline V gene are MDHEN and SYDVKM. Between the trimmed V and J ends, which lost 6 bases and 9 bases, there was a span of 15 bases. The CDR3 is 13 residues long. The CDR3 sequence: CASSRGSPSPQHF. In DNA, the CDR3 is TGTGCCAGCAGCAGGGGCTCACCTTCGCCCCAGCATTTT.

The chain combines TRBV4-1 with TRBJ2-5; 10 bases match TRBD1. Germline CDR1 reads MGHRA; CDR2 reads YSYEKL. Trimming took 4 bases from V and 0 from J; bases not matched to a gene: 8. The CDR3 is 17 residues long. The CDR3 sequence: CASSLGRDRGNQETQYF. CDR3 DNA: TGCGCCAGCAGCCTGGGCCGGGACAGGGGAAACCAAGAGACCCAGTACTTC.

The V and J genes are TRBV7-9 and TRBJ2-7, with 14 bases that match TRBD2. The germline V gene encodes CDR1 SEHNR and CDR2 FQNEAQ (reference sequence). The CDR3 sequence is 16 residues long. V lost 3 bases, J lost 2 bases, and 3 bases stayed unmatched. In DNA, the CDR3 is TGTGCCAGCAGCTTGGGGACTAGCGGGAGTACCTACGAGCAGTACTTC. It yields the protein CASSLGTSGSTYEQYF.

The chain is built from TRBV27 and TRBJ1-6, with 7 bases matching TRBD1. V dropped 8 bases and J dropped 10; count of bases not matched to a gene: 17. This CDR3 is built from 16 residues. Germline V gene sequence: CDR1 MNHEY, CDR2 SMNVEV (reference sequence). The CDR3 nucleotides read TGTGCCAGCCGTGGGGGCCTTGACAGGGCGATATCACCCCTCCACTTT. As protein: CASRGGLDRAISPLHF.

The rearrangement links TRBV7-9 to TRBJ1-5, with 9 bases identical to TRBD1. Germline CDR1 SEHNR, CDR2 FQNEAQ (reference sequence). The V gene end was trimmed by 5 bases and the J gene end by 6 bases; junction bases not matched to a gene: 5. This CDR3 region has 14 residues. The CDR3 spells CASSRDRDGQPQHF. The CDR3 DNA sequence: TGTGCCAGCAGCCGGGACAGGGACGGTCAGCCCCAGCATTTT.

This clone appeared once. The chain links TRBV27 to TRBJ2-5, with D maybe TRBD2 (6 bases). V gave up 5 bases and J gave up 3 bases, with 10 bases separating them. This CDR3 has 13 amino acids. CDR1 MNHEY and CDR2 SMNVEV come from the germline V gene (reference sequence). CDR3 DNA: TGTGCCAGCAGTGATAGCGGTAAAGAGACCCAGTACTTC. Translating gives CASSDSGKETQYF.

This chain links TRBV7-9 with TRBJ2-5; 10 positions match TRBD1. Germline V gives CDR1 SEHNR, CDR2 FQNEAQ (reference sequence). The length of the CDR3 is 14 residues. V lost 4 bases, J lost 5 bases, and 4 bases stayed unmatched. The CDR3 reads CASSSDRGGETQYF. CDR3 DNA: TGTGCCAGCAGCTCGGACAGGGGGGGCGAGACCCAGTACTTC.

The V and J genes are TRBV29-1 and TRBJ2-6; TRBD2 is a possible D gene (5 bases). Germline V gene sequence: CDR1 SQVTM, CDR2 ANQGSEA. The germline V and J ends were trimmed by 5 bases and 2 bases, with 13 bases remaining between them. The CDR3 consists of 15 residues. The CDR3 spells CSVLDSWAGANVLTF. The CDR3 coding sequence is TGCAGCGTTCTGGACTCTTGGGCTGGGGCCAACGTCCTGACTTTC.

The rearrangement links TRBV12-3 or TRBV12-4 to TRBJ1-1; D gene uncertain. The CDR3 has 11 residues. V was trimmed by 5 bases and J by 7 bases, leaving 8 bases between them. The CDR3 DNA reads as TGTGCCAGCAGTCCCGACATTGAAGCTTTCTTT. Its protein is CASSPDIEAFF.

The chain's CDR3 is CASSSRESPYNEQFF. CDR3 nucleotide sequence: TGCGCCAGCAGCTCGCGGGAATCCCCCTACAATGAGCAGTTCTTC. The chain employs TRBV5-1 and TRBJ2-1, with D possibly TRBD2 on 6 matching bases. Looked up from germline, CDR1 is SGHRS and CDR2 is YFSETQ. The V end lost 3 bases, the J end lost 2 bases, and 12 bases lay between the germline ends. The CDR3 length is 15 residues.

V is TRBV29-1 and J is TRBJ1-4, with a weak D call TRBD1 (5 bases). CDR1 is SQVTM, CDR2 ANQGSEA, per germline. The CDR3 sequence is 12 residues long. Trimming pared 5 bases from V and 10 bases from J, leaving 14 bases between. This CDR3 is CSVRSGKGKLFF. The DNA of the CDR3 is TGCAGCGTTCGTTCAGGGAAGGGAAAACTGTTTTTT.

V usage is TRBV7-9 and J usage is TRBJ2-7, with 10 nucleotides matching TRBD2. With V trimmed by 1 base and J by 6 bases, 9 bases remained unmatched. The CDR3 has 16 residues. CDR1 and CDR2 (germline): SEHNR, FQNEAQ (reference sequence). The CDR3 bases are TGTGCCAGCAGCTTAGGGGTAGGGGCTAGCGGGAGCGAGCAGTACTTC. Translating it yields CASSLGVGASGSEQYF.

The V call is TRBV6-6, the J call TRBJ1-2; 7 bases are a match to TRBD1. The V gene's germline CDR1 is MNHNY and CDR2 SVGAGI (reference sequence). V gave up 5 bases and J gave up 5 bases; unmatched junction bases: 17. The CDR3 sequence is 17 residues long. The CDR3 sequence is CASSRTGQLLGPYGYTF. DNA for the CDR3: TGTGCCAGCAGTCGAACGGGACAGCTATTGGGACCTTATGGCTACACCTTC.

V and J are TRBV2 and TRBJ2-7, with 8 bases identical to TRBD2. The V and J ends lost 4 bases and 2 bases, in that order; junction bases with no gene match: 7. The CDR3 consists of 15 residues. Germline-derived CDR1 and CDR2 are SNHLY and FYNNEI. CDR3 DNA sequence: TGTGCCAGCAGTGTTGGGACTAGAGGAACCTACGAGCAGTACTTC. Translated, it gives CASSVGTRGTYEQYF.

V and J are TRBV28 and TRBJ2-3; 14 bases align to TRBD2. Germline V lookup: CDR1 MDHEN, CDR2 SYDVKM. The CDR3 loop spans 16 amino acids. V lost 3 bases, J lost 3 bases, and 2 bases stayed unmatched. For the CDR3, the DNA is TGTGCCAGCAGTTTTCGACTAGCGGGAGGGACAGATACGCAGTATTTT. It translates to CASSFRLAGGTDTQYF.

The rearrangement links TRBV25-1 to TRBJ1-5; 9 bases map to TRBD1. This CDR3 region has 15 residues. V gave up 3 bases and J gave up 3 bases; unmatched junction bases: 3. Germline V gene data show CDR1 as MGHDK and CDR2 as SYGVNS. The CDR3 reads CASSDGDRDNQPQHF. As DNA, the CDR3 is TGTGCCAGCAGTGATGGGGACAGGGACAATCAGCCCCAGCATTTT.

As regards this clone: Other DNA sequences in the sample encode the same CDR3. The chain links TRBV20-1 to TRBJ2-7, with D possibly being TRBD2 (6 bases). There are 11 residues in the CDR3. Trimming shortened V by 5 bases and J by 4 bases, and 9 bases separated the two germline ends. Germline values: CDR1 DFQATT, CDR2 SNEGSKA (reference sequence). The CDR3 is CSARDSYEQYF. The CDR3 DNA is TGCAGTGCTCGGGACTCTTACGAGCAGTACTTC.